Listed below are T cell receptor beta chains from one sample, sequenced in a study of cytomegalovirus exposure and HLA in healthy donors. This table comes from immunoSEQ multiplex PCR, and its TCRdb copy is limited to in-frame clones, with some not included. The sample has roughly 52,000 clones; roughly three fifths are singletons. The sample was PBMCs. The source of these receptors is a human donor in good health. The CDR3 runs from the conserved cysteine through the conserved F or W. Each record gives: CDR3 protein, CDR3 DNA, V gene, D gene, clone size, J gene. The D gene is left open where the match is weak. Not every row has a clone size; where given, it reads once, few, many or a size class.

CASSPRGTNTGELFF	TGCGCCAGCAGCCCAAGGGGGACAAACACCGGGGAGCTGTTTTTT	TRBV4-1	NA	NA	TRBJ2-2
CASSPQGIGPRGEKLFF	TGTGCCAGCTCACCACAAGGTATAGGTCCTCGGGGTGAAAAACTGTTTTTT	TRBV18	NA	NA	TRBJ1-4
CASSDGQGYQPQHF	TGTGCCAGCAGCGATGGACAGGGCTATCAGCCCCAGCATTTT	TRBV2	TRBD1	few	TRBJ1-5
CASSLAVRVYEQYF	TGTGCCAGCAGCTTGGCGGTGAGGGTTTACGAGCAGTACTTC	TRBV5-6	NA	NA	TRBJ2-7
CAWSEVAGAFF	TGTGCCTGGAGTGAGGTAGCGGGAGCTTTCTTT	TRBV30	NA	NA	TRBJ1-1
CASSGDRQGQPQHF	TGTGCCAGTAGTGGGGACAGGCAGGGTCAGCCCCAGCATTTT	TRBV19	TRBD1	NA	TRBJ1-5
CASSQVGITGGAYNEQFF	TGTGCCAGCAGTCAAGTTGGAATTACAGGGGGCGCGTACAATGAGCAGTTCTTC	TRBV27	TRBD1	few	TRBJ2-1
CASSRGGGATEETQYF	TGCGCCAGCAGCCGGGGCGGGGGGGCCACCGAAGAGACCCAGTACTTC	TRBV4-1	TRBD2	few	TRBJ2-5
CASSSHRGMRTDTQYF	TGTGCCAGCAGTTCGCACAGGGGAATGCGCACAGATACGCAGTATTTT	TRBV2	TRBD1	NA	TRBJ2-3
CASSEWFRPRLGNTIYF	TGTGCCAGCAGTGAGTGGTTTAGGCCCCGACTTGGAAACACCATATATTTT	TRBV2	NA	medium-sized	TRBJ1-3
CASSFSVDSGNTIYF	TGTGCCAGCAGTTTTTCAGTCGACTCTGGAAACACCATATATTTT	TRBV6-6	NA	NA	TRBJ1-3
CASSPPGQGIRNTEAFF	TGTGCCAGCTCACCACCGGGCCAGGGGATAAGGAACACTGAAGCTTTCTTT	TRBV18	NA	NA	TRBJ1-1
CASSRDRRTNEKLFF	TGCGCCAGCAGCCGGGACAGGCGCACCAATGAAAAACTGTTTTTT	TRBV5-1	TRBD1	NA	TRBJ1-4
CASSLGGGAYYEQYF	TGTGCCAGCAGTTTAGGCGGGGGGGCGTACTACGAGCAGTACTTC	TRBV27	TRBD2	NA	TRBJ2-7
CASSVSAQGWEQFF	TGTGCCAGCAGCGTCAGTGCTCAGGGGTGGGAGCAGTTCTTC	TRBV9	NA	NA	TRBJ2-1
CASRSGLRDYSNQPQHF	TGTGCCAGTAGAAGCGGTTTAAGGGATTATAGCAATCAGCCCCAGCATTTT	TRBV19	NA	NA	TRBJ1-5
CASSYYPYSLYGQYF	TGTGCCAGCAGTTACTATCCGTACAGCCTCTACGGGCAGTACTTC	TRBV6-5	NA	NA	TRBJ2-7